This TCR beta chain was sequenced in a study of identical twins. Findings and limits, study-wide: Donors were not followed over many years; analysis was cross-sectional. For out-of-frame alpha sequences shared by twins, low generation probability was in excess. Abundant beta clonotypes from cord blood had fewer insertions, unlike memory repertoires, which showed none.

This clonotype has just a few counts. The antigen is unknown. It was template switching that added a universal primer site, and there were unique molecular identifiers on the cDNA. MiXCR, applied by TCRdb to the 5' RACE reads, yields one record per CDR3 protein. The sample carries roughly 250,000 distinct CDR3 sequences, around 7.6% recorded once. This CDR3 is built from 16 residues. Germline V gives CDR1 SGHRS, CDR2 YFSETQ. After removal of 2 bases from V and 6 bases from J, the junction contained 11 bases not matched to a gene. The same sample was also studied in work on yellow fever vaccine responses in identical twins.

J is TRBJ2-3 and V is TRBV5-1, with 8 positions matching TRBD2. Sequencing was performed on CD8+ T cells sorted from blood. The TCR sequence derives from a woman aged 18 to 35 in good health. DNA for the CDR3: TGCGCCAGCAGCTTCAATATAGCGGGAACTTCCGATACGCAGTATTTT. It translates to CASSFNIAGTSDTQYF. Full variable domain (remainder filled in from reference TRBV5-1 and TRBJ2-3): KAGVTQTPRYLIKTRGQQVTLSCSPISGHRSVSWYQQTPGQGLQFLFEYFSETQRNKGNFPGRFSGRQFSNSRSEMNVSTLELGDSALYLCASSFNIAGTSDTQYFGPGTRLTVL.